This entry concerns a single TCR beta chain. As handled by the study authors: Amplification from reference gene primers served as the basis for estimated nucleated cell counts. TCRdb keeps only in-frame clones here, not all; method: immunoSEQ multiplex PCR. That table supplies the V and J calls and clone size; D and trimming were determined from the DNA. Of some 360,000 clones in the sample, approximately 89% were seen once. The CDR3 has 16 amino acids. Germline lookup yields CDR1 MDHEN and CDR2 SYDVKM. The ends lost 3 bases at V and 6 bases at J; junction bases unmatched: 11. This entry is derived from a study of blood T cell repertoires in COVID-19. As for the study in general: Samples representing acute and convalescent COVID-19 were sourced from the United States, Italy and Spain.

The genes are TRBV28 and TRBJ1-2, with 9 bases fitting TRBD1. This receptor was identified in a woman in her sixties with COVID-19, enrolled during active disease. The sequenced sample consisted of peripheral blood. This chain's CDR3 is CASSFLQPGQGDGYTF. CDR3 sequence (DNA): TGTGCCAGCAGTTTCCTTCAGCCGGGACAGGGAGATGGCTACACCTTC.